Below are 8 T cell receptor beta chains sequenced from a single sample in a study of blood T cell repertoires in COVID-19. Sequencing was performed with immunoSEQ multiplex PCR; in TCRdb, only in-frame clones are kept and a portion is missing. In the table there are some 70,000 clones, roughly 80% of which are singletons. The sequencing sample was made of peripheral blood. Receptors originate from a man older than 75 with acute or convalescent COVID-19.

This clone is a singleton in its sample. Here the CDR3 DNA reads TGTGCCAGCATCCCGTGGGGGACAGGGGGCCGGGGCACTGAAGCTTTCTTT. Translating gives CASIPWGTGGRGTEAFF. The rearrangement links TRBV28 to TRBJ1-1; 12 bases are a match to TRBD1. The CDR3 totals 17 residues. V trimming: 7 bases; J trimming: 4 bases; junction bases outside the gene matches: 13. Germline V gene lookup returns CDR1 MDHEN and CDR2 SYDVKM.

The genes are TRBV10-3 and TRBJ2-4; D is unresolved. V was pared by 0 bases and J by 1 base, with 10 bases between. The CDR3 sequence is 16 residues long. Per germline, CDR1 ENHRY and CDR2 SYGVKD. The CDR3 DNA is TGTGCCATCAGTGAGTCTGAGTTATTGGCCAAAAACATTCAGTACTTC. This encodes CAISESELLAKNIQYF.

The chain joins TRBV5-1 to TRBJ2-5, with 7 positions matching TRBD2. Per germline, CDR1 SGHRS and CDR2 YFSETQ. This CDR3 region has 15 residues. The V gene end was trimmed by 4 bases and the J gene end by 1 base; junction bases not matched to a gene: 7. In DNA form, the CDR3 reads TGCGCCAGCAGCGTGACCGGGGGGAGCCAAGAGACCCAGTACTTC. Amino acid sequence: CASSVTGGSQETQYF.

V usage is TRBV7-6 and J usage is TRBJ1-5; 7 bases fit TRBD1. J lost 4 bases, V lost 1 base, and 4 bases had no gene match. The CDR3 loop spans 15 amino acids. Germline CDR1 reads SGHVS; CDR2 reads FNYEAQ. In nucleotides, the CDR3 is TGTGCCAGCAGCTTAGGGGGGACAGTTAATCAGCCCCAGCATTTT. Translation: CASSLGGTVNQPQHF.

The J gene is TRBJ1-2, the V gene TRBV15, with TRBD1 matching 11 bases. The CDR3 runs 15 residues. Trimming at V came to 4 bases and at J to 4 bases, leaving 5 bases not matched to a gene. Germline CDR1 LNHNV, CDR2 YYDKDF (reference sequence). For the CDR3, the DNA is TGTGCCACCAGCACGGCTGGGACAGGGGGCTATGGCTACACCTTC. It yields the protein CATSTAGTGGYGYTF.

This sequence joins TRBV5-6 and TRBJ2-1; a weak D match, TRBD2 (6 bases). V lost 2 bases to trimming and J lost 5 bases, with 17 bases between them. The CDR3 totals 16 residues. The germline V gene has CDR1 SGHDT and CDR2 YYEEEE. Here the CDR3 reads CASSFITSLLNNEQFF. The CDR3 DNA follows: TGTGCCAGCAGCTTTATTACTAGCCTCCTCAACAATGAGCAGTTCTTC.

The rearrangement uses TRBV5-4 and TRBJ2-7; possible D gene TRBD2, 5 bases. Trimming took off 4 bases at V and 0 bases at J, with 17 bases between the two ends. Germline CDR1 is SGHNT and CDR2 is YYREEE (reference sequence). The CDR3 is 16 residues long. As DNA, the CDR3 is TGTGCCAGCAGCAAAAATTTCGGACTCCTCTCCTACGAGCAGTACTTC. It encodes CASSKNFGLLSYEQYF.

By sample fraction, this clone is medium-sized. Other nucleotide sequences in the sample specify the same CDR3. CDR3 bases: TGTGCCAGCAGCTTGAGGACAGGCGAGCAGTACTTC. This codes for CASSLRTGEQYF. This chain joins TRBV11-2 and TRBJ2-7; the match to TRBD1 covers 7 bases. V lost 3 bases and J lost 6; bases outside the gene matches: 2. The CDR3 length is 12 residues. The germline V gene has CDR1 SGHAT and CDR2 FQNNGV. The full variable domain, in which reference TRBV11-2 and TRBJ2-7 provide the parts outside the CDR3, is EAGVAQSPRYKIIEKRQSVAFWCNPISGHATLYWYQQILGQGPKLLIQFQNNGVVDDSQLPKDRFSAERLKGVDSTLKIQPAKLEDSAVYLCASSLRTGEQYFGPGTRLTVT.